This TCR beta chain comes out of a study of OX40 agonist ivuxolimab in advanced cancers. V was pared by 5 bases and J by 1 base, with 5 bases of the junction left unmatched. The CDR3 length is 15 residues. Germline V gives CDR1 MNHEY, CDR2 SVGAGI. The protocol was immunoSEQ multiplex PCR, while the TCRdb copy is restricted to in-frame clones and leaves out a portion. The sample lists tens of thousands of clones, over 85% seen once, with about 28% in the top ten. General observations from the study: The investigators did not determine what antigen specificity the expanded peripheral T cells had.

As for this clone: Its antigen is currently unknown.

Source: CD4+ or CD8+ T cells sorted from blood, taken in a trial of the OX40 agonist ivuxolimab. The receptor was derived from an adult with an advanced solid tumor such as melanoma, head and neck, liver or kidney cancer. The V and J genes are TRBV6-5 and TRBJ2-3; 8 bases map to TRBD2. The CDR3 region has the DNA TGTGCCAGCAGTCCAACTAGCGGTGGCACAGATACGCAGTATTTT. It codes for CASSPTSGGTDTQYF.